This TCR beta chain was sequenced in a study of T-cell reconstitution after alpha-beta-depleted transplantation in children. In this sample, this clonotype turned up many times. It was with unique molecular identifiers that the TCRbeta library was prepared. TCRdb processed the PCR reads anew with MiXCR; each CDR3 protein has one entry. This table has 250,000 to 300,000 distinct CDR3 sequences, about a tenth appearing once. The clonotype was recovered from a boy younger than two with acute myeloid leukemia, due to receive a stem cell transplant. This specimen was PBMCs, taken before TCRalphabeta/CD19-depleted stem cell transplant.

CDR3 amino acids: CATSARRQAQETQYF. The CDR3 coding sequence is TGTGCCACCAGTGCCCGCAGACAGGCCCAAGAGACCCAGTACTTC. This rearrangement joins TRBV24-1 to TRBJ2-5; TRBD1 is a possible D gene (6 bases). Trimming took off 5 bases at V and 1 base at J, with 13 bases between the two ends. CDR1 is KGHDR, CDR2 SFDVKD, per germline. This CDR3 region has 15 residues.